Given below is one T cell receptor (beta chain) in context. Enrollment of patients from Seattle took place during active infection, with longitudinal follow-up. The data stem from a study of blood T cell repertoires in COVID-19. Study context: The United States, Italy and Spain provided the acute and convalescent COVID-19 samples. From T cells, B-cell-depleted T cells, or PBMCs came the material, which was cDNA or gDNA.

Only in-frame clones appear in the TCRdb table, and some are missing; sequencing was by immunoSEQ multiplex PCR. The sample includes about 360,000 clones, 65% to 90% of them seen just once. The CDR3 length is 17 residues. The V end lost 0 bases, the J end lost 4 bases, and 16 bases lay between the germline ends. Germline-derived CDR1 and CDR2 are SGHRS and YFSETQ. This TCR derives from a woman aged 55-69 years with COVID-19, enrolled during active disease. The sequencing sample was made of peripheral blood. The chain combines TRBV5-1 with TRBJ1-4; D possibly corresponds to TRBD1 (5 bases). The CDR3 region is CASSLGPRGGGNEKLFF. CDR3 sequence (DNA): TGCGCCAGCAGCTTGGGGCCCCGTGGGGGGGGTAATGAAAAACTGTTTTTT.